This T cell receptor beta chain was profiled in a study of Graves' ophthalmopathy and Graves' hyperthyroidism. This clonotype was observed many times. The CDR3 runs to 14 residues. Germline lookup yields CDR1 MGHDK and CDR2 SYGVNS. Trimming removed 4 bases from V and 1 base from J; junction bases left unmatched: 4. The authors amplified TCR beta CDR3 regions, and they did so from RNA transcripts for repertoire sequencing. HTBI primers primed a first-round RT-PCR, and a second-round multiplex PCR followed. One entry per CDR3 protein results from TCRdb running MiXCR on the multiplex PCR reads. The table has about 180,000 distinct CDR3 sequences, approximately 40% seen once.

The J gene is TRBJ2-7, the V gene TRBV25-1; 7 bases fit TRBD2. The clonotype originates from a woman aged 40 to 50 with Graves' ophthalmopathy. Sequencing was performed on peripheral blood. CDR3 nucleotides: TGTGCCAGCAGTGCGGCTAGCGGTTCCTACGAGCAGTACTTC. As protein: CASSAASGSYEQYF.